The 9 T cell receptor beta chains presented below share a single source sample, sequenced in a study of post-analysis software for immune sequencing data. Study results and caveats: A handful of TRBV segments appeared more often in patients than in controls, and TRBV5-6, TRBV5-1 and TRBV20-1 were among these.

These receptors' antigens are unknown. Unique molecular identifiers had been added to the TCR beta cDNA libraries. TCRdb ran MiXCR on the PCR reads and lists one entry per CDR3 protein. Here the sample spans some 690,000 distinct CDR3 sequences, roughly 30% being singletons. The sequencing input was blood. All receptors come from a girl between 5 and 17 years old with multiple sclerosis.

This rearrangement joins TRBV20-1 to TRBJ2-7, with D possibly matching TRBD1 (6 bases). The germline V gene has CDR1 DFQATT and CDR2 SNEGSKA (reference sequence). V gave up 3 bases and J gave up 4 bases, with 10 bases separating them. This CDR3 is built from 12 residues. The CDR3 reads CSASFTGYEQYF. The CDR3 bases are TGCAGTGCTAGCTTCACAGGGTACGAGCAGTACTTC.

This clonotype was observed at least ten times. The chain carries TRBV10-3 and TRBJ1-2; D is unresolved. Trimming stripped 6 bases from V and 0 bases from J, with 14 bases between. The CDR3 is 15 amino acids. CDR1 and CDR2 (germline): ENHRY, SYGVKD. The CDR3 loop is CAISPEGLANYGYTF. The CDR3 bases are TGTGCCATCAGCCCAGAGGGCCTCGCTAACTATGGCTACACCTTC.

The chain joins TRBV20-1 to TRBJ2-5; D is perhaps TRBD1 (5 bases). The CDR3 contains 12 residues. Germline V gives CDR1 DFQATT, CDR2 SNEGSKA (reference sequence). Trimming left V 5 bases short and J 2 bases short, with 9 bases between. CDR3 region: CSAWTPQETQYF. Written as DNA, the CDR3 is TGCAGTGCTTGGACACCTCAAGAGACCCAGTACTTC.

This chain links TRBV12-3 or TRBV12-4 with TRBJ2-4; 8 bases fit TRBD2. The end of the DNA is better explained by TRBJ2-5, so the J call may be wrong. This CDR3 is built from 14 residues. The CDR3 DNA is TGTGCCAGCAGCCGCAAGCGGGGGCAGGGGACCCAGTACTTC. The encoded protein is CASSRKRGQGTQYF.

The chain recombines TRBV12-3 or TRBV12-4 with TRBJ2-3; no firm D call. CDR3 length: 11 amino acids. V lost 7 bases to trimming and J lost 5 bases, with 7 bases between them. The DNA for the CDR3 is TGTGCCAGCATGTTACGAGATACGCAGTATTTT. This sequence encodes CASMLRDTQYF.

There are a few counts of this clonotype. The chain carries TRBV6-6 and TRBJ1-2; D may be TRBD1 (6 bases). The CDR3 is made up of 13 amino acids. Germline assignment: CDR1 MNHNY and CDR2 SVGAGI (reference sequence). Trimming cost V 10 bases and J 2 bases, with 14 bases left between them. CDR3 region: CANRRGENYGYTF. CDR3 bases: TGTGCCAACCGAAGGGGGGAAAACTATGGCTACACCTTC.

The CDR3 protein is CASSPSGNGVSNQPQHF. CDR3 sequence (DNA): TGTGCCAGCTCCCCTTCAGGAAATGGAGTTAGCAATCAGCCCCAGCATTTT. The chain is built from TRBV18 and TRBJ1-5, with D unresolved. Trimming took off 6 bases at V and 0 bases at J, with 18 bases between the two ends. The CDR3 sequence is 17 residues long. Germline V gene lookup returns CDR1 KGHSH and CDR2 LQKENI.

The chain joins TRBV6-1 to TRBJ2-1; 7 nucleotides match TRBD1. Germline V gives CDR1 MNHNS, CDR2 SASEGT. This CDR3 spans 13 amino acids. V lost 7 bases, J lost 9 bases, and 9 bases stayed unmatched. CDR3 coding DNA: TGTGCCAGCATTCGGGACAGATTCAGTGAGCAGTTCTTC. It translates to CASIRDRFSEQFF.

This clonotype was counted only a few times. The chain uses TRBV4-3 and TRBJ2-5, with 8 bases that match TRBD1. Trimming at V came to 0 bases and at J to 5 bases, leaving 11 bases not matched to a gene. The CDR3 has 17 amino acids. Germline V CDR1 and CDR2: LGHNA, YSLEER. DNA of the CDR3: TGCGCCAGCAGCCAAGATAGGACAGGGTCTGTATTGGAGACCCAGTACTTC. Translation gives CASSQDRTGSVLETQYF.